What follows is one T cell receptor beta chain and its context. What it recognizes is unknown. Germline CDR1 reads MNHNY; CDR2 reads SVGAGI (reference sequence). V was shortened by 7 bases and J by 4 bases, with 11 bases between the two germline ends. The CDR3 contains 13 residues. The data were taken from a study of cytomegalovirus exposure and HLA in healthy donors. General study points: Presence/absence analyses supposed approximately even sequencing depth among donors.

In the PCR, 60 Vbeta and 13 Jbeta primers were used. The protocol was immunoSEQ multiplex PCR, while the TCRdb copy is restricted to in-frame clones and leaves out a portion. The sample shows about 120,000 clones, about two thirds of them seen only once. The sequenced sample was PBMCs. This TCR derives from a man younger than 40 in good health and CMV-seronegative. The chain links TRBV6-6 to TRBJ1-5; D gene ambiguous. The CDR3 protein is CASTGLPNQPQHF. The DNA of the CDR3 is TGTGCCAGCACCGGACTTCCAAATCAGCCCCAGCATTTT.